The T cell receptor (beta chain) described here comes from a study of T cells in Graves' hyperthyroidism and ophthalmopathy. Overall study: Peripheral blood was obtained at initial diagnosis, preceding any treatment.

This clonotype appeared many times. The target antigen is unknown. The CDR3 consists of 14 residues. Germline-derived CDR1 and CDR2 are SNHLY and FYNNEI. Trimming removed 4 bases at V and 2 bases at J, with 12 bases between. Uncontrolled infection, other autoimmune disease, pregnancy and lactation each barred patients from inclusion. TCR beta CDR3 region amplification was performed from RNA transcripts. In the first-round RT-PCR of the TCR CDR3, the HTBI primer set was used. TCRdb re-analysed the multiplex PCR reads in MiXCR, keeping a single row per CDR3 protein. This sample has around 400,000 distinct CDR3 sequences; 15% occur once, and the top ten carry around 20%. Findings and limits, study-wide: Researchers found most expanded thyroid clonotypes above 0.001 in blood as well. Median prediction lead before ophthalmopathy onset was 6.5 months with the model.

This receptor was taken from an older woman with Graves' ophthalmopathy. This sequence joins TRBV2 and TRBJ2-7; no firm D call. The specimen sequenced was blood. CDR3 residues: CASSAVRHAYEQYF. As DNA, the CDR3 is TGTGCCAGCAGTGCCGTCAGGCATGCCTACGAGCAGTACTTC.